This T cell receptor beta chain was found in a study of T cell repertoires in cytomegalovirus infection. The overall study: CMV infection together with matching HLA type was indicated by public TCR beta signatures.

TCRdb itself ran the reads through MiXCR, one entry per CDR3 protein. Of about 830,000 distinct CDR3 sequences listed, approximately 29% are singletons. From germline, CDR1 is SGDLS and CDR2 YYNGEE. The CDR3 is 15 amino acids. V lost 4 bases and J lost 5, with 16 bases in between. This clonotype was picked up a small number of times. Its antigen is not identified. This clonotype was sampled from a human donor in good health (CMV status not recorded). Some clones in this sample may be carry-over from other donors' samples. V and J are TRBV9 and TRBJ2-1; the D call may be TRBD1 or TRBD2 (6 bases each). The material sequenced was cultured CD8+ T cells from PBMCs, taken from culture after CMV antigen stimulation. CDR3 residues: CASSSSGGRNNEQFF. CDR3 in DNA: TGTGCCAGCAGCTCCTCCGGGGGCAGAAACAATGAGCAGTTCTTC.